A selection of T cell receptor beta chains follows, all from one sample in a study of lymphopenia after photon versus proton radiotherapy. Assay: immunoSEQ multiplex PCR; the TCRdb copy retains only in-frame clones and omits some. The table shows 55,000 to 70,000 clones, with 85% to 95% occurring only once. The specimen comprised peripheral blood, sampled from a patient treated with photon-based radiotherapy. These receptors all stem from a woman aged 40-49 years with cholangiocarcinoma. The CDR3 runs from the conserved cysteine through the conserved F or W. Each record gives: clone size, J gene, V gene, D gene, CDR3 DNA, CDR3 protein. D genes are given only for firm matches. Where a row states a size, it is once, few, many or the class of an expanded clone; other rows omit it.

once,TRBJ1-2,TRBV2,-,TGTGCCAGCAGTGAAGCGCTTTCGACTGCGCGGGGCTACACCTTC,CASSEALSTARGYTF
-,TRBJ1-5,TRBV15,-,TGTGCCACCAGCAGCAGTTATAGCAATCAGCCCCAGCATTTT,CATSSSYSNQPQHF
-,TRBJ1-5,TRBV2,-,TGTGCCAGCAGTGAAGCGCCGGACAGAAATCAGCCCCAGCATTTT,CASSEAPDRNQPQHF
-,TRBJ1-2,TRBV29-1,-,TGCAGCGTCGGAGAACAGAGGGGTGGCTACACCTTC,CSVGEQRGGYTF
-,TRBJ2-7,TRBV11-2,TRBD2,TGTGCCAGCAGCGGATCTCGAGGGACTAGCTCCTACGAGCAGTACTTC,CASSGSRGTSSYEQYF
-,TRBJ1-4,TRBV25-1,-,TGTGCCAGCAGTGATTGGGGTGGGAAGGAAAAACTGTTTTTT,CASSDWGGKEKLFF
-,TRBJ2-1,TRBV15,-,TGTGCCACCAGCAGAGATATCGGAGCCTACAATGAGCAGTTCTTC,CATSRDIGAYNEQFF
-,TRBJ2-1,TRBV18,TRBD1,TGTGCCAGCTCACCACCCGCAGGGGGCTCGATCTTC,CASSPPAGGSIF
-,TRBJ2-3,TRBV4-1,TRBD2,TGCGCCAGCAGCCAAGAGGGGCCGGGGGGACTCCGGGATACGCAGTATTTT,CASSQEGPGGLRDTQYF
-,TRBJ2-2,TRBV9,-,TGTGCCAGCAGCGTGGAACCGACTAGAGGGGCCGGGGAGCTGTTTTTT,CASSVEPTRGAGELFF
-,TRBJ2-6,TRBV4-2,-,TGTGCCAGCAGCCAAGATCAGGACGCTGGGGCCAACGTCCTGACTTTC,CASSQDQDAGANVLTF
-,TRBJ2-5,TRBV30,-,TGTGCCTGGAGTCCCAGGGTTGAGACCCAGTACTTC,CAWSPRVETQYF
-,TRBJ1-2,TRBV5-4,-,TGTGCCAGCAGCTTGGCTCTAGGACAGTCCTATGGCTACACCTTC,CASSLALGQSYGYTF
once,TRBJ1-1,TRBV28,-,TGTGCCAGCAGTTTACGGTCGAACACTGAAGCTTTCTTT,CASSLRSNTEAFF
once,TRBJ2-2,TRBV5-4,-,TGTGCCAGCAGCTATGTAGGCTTTGCCGGGGAGCTGTTTTTT,CASSYVGFAGELFF
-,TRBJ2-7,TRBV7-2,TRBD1,TGTGCCAGCAGCACCAAACAGGGGGTGGTGCAGTACTTC,CASSTKQGVVQYF
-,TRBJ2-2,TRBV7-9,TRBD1,TGTGCCAGCAGCCAAAAACGGACAGGAGAGAACACCGGGGAGCTGTTTTTT,CASSQKRTGENTGELFF
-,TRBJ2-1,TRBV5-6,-,TGTGCCAGCAGCTTGGGACAGCGGGCGATTGATGAGCAGTTCTTC,CASSLGQRAIDEQFF
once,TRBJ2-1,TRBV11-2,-,TGTGCCAGCAGCTTAGGAGGGGGACCTCCGGGAGAGCAGTTCTTC,CASSLGGGPPGEQFF
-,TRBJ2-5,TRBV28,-,TGTGCCAGCAGTCCCCGACGGGGGCTCCAAGAGACCCAGTACTTC,CASSPRRGLQETQYF
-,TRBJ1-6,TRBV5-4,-,TGTGCCAGCAGCTTTGTTGAGAATTCACCCCTCCACTTT,CASSFVENSPLHF
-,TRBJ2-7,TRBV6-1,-,TGTGCCAGCAGTGAACCCGCCGTTCAGCGGAGGATCTACTACGAGCAGTACTTC,CASSEPAVQRRIYYEQYF
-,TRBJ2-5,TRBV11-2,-,TGTGCCAGCAGCCCAGGGCTGGGGCTACCTAAACAAGAGACCCAGTACTTC,CASSPGLGLPKQETQYF
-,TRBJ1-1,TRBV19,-,TGTGCCAGTAGTATTGAAAGGGCCACTGAAGCTTTCTTT,CASSIERATEAFF
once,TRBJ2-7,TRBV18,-,TGTGCCAGCTCACCCCCAGGGAACTACGAGCAGTACTTC,CASSPPGNYEQYF
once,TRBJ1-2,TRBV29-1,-,TGCAGCGTTGAAAACTCCAGTGGCTATGGCTACACCTTC,CSVENSSGYGYTF
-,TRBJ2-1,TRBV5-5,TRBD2,TGTGCCAGCAGCAAGACTAGCGGGAGCTATGAGCAGTTCTTC,CASSKTSGSYEQFF
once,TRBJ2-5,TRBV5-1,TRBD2,TGCGCCAGCAGCCCAGATAGCGGGGGGGCCTGGGAGACCCAGTACTTC,CASSPDSGGAWETQYF